This T cell receptor (beta chain) is from a study of T cells in Graves' hyperthyroidism and ophthalmopathy (dated by TCRdb to the late 2010s). Context from the whole study: Peripheral blood was sampled at the time of initial diagnosis, prior to any treatment. TCR V-J signatures able to tell the groups apart were searched for in a discovery cohort of 95 or so patients, of whom roughly 42 had Graves' ophthalmopathy and 57 had stable Graves' hyperthyroidism. An independent validation cohort of around 19 hyperthyroidism patients and some 15 patients who later progressed to ophthalmopathy tested prospective prediction of ophthalmopathy. The roughly 91 discovery patients were randomly split 7:3 into training and test sets. Thyroid tissue and blood T-cell repertoires from more than five Graves' hyperthyroidism patients were also compared in the study. After blood sampling, hyperthyroidism patients were treated with methimazole at a starting dose of 30 mg daily, and ophthalmopathy patients were treated with high-dose intravenous methylprednisolone. The paper reports TCR Vbeta CDR3 sequencing of more than 120 peripheral blood samples: 43 ophthalmopathy, approximately 74 hyperthyroidism and approximately 17 progressor patients. Broad study findings and their caveats: Most expanded thyroid clonotypes (frequency above 0.001) were also detected in blood, suggesting blood repertoires may reflect thyroid immune responses. Sample size was not statistically predetermined, and blinding of investigators to group allocation was not performed. A model built on a 13 V-J signature distinguished ophthalmopathy from stable hyperthyroidism, reaching 85% to 90% sensitivity and around 81% specificity in cross-validation and 80%/75% in testing. In validation, the model predicted progression to ophthalmopathy with approximately 71% sensitivity and less than 75% specificity, a median of about 6.7 months before onset.

This clonotype has just a few counts. No cognate antigen has been identified for it. No much larger clonotype is one base removed from it; base qualities were not supplied. The TCR beta CDR3 regions were amplified from the RNA transcripts. The first round of RT-PCR for the TCR CDR3 was performed with the HTBI primer set and the Qiagen OneStep RT-PCR kit. The libraries were constructed in a second round of multiplex PCR and then size-selected and purified. Sequencing of the libraries was done on an Illumina HiSeq2000 using paired-end 100 bp reads. Turning to the authors' computational methods: Raw data were processed with SOAPnuke, discarding reads with adapters, uncalled bases, mean Phred below 15, or no exact constant-primer or identifier match. High-quality paired reads were merged using COPE v1.2.5, and each unique nucleotide sequence was defined as a clonotype. MiTCR v1.1 was used to align clonotypes to the IMGT TRBV, TRBD and TRBJ reference segments. Only V-J combinations with frequency above 0.0001, covering approximately 99% of repertoires, were analysed. The TCS score was defined as the ratio of F50 (clonal expansion) to E x V (chaos), calculated using BLOSUM62-based TCRdist between CDR3 peptides within each V-J. Welch's t-statistics and random forest reduced 514 V-J features to 13, which were used in a naive Bayes classifier (R e1071). The Morisita-Horn index was used to measure how similar the thyroid and blood repertoires were. TCRdb cleaned the public reads at Q25 with fastp, built clones with MiXCR and kept in-frame beta chains. Each record represents a unique CDR3 protein, reported with the most common genes and DNA among its rows. The authors' filters were not applied to this entry. This sample comprises hundreds of thousands of distinct CDR3 sequences, more than 30% of them detected only once. The ten largest clones represent 8.9% of the sample.

From its cysteine to its phenylalanine, the CDR3 spans 13 amino acids. CDR3 DNA is the only sequence kept; it has 39 bases, read in frame from the first base. CDR1 and CDR2 are drawn from the germline V gene: MGHDK, SYGVNS. V was cut back by 4 bases and J by 3 bases, leaving a gap of 10 bases between them. Stable Graves' hyperthyroidism was defined as no progression to ophthalmopathy during 18 months of follow-up. Hyperthyroidism patients were aged 18 to 65 years and newly diagnosed, with disease duration of less than 2 months. The study excluded patients with uncontrolled infections, other autoimmune diseases, pregnancy or lactation. Clinical symptoms, serum thyroxine and TRAb, thyroid ultrasound, and orbital computed tomography formed the basis for the diagnoses. PBMCs were isolated from about 9.2 ml of fresh peripheral blood by Ficoll-Paque density gradient centrifugation. Total RNA was extracted using Trizol reagent, and RNA quality was assessed on an Agilent 2100 Bioanalyzer.

The clonotype comes from a man between 18 and 35 years old with Graves' hyperthyroidism. Sequencing used blood. Recombination linked TRBV25-1 to TRBJ2-7, with no confident D gene call. Read as DNA, the sequence is TGTGCCAGCAGTGCAATTGACCTCTACGAGCAGTACTTC. Translation gives CASSAIDLYEQYF.